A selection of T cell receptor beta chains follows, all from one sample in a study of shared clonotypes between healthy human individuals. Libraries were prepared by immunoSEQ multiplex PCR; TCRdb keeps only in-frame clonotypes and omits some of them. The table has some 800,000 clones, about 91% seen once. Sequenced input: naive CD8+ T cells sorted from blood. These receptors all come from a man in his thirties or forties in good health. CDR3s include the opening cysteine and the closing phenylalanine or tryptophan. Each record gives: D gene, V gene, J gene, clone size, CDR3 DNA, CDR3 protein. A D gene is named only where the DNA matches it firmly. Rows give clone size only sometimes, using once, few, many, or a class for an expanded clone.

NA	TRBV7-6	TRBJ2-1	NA	TGTGCCAGCAGCTTAGTAGGCAGGGGTAGGAATGAGCAGTTCTTC	CASSLVGRGRNEQFF
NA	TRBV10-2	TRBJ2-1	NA	TGCGCCAGCAGTGAGGGAGCAAGCGAGCAGTTCTTC	CASSEGASEQFF
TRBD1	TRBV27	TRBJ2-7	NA	TGTGCCAGCAGTTCCCTCTGGACAGGGGGTTTCTACGAGCAGTACTTC	CASSSLWTGGFYEQYF
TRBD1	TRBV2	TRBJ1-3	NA	TGTGCCAGCAGGGAGGGGGCTGACTCTGGAAACACCATATATTTT	CASREGADSGNTIYF
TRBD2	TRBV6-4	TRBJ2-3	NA	TGTGCCAGCAGTGACTCGCGGGGGGGAGATACGCAGTATTTT	CASSDSRGGDTQYF
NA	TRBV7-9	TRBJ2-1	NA	TGTGCCAGCAGCGGGGTCTACAATGAGCAGTTCTTC	CASSGVYNEQFF
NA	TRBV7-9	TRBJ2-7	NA	TGTGCCAGCAGCTTAATCCTGGGGGTCCGCGACGAGCAGTACTTC	CASSLILGVRDEQYF
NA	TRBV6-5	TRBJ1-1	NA	TGTGCCAGCACCGACGGGGCAGGGATTGAAGCTTTCTTT	CASTDGAGIEAFF
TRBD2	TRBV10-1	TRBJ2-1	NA	TGCGCCAGCAGTGACGGGAGGGTAGACAATGAGCAGTTCTTC	CASSDGRVDNEQFF
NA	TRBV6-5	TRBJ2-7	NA	TGTGCCAGCAGTTACTTACGGGAGAGCTCCTACGAGCAGTACTTC	CASSYLRESSYEQYF
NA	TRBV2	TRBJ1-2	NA	TGTGCCAGCGTTTTCGGCAGGGCTGATGGCTACACCTTC	CASVFGRADGYTF
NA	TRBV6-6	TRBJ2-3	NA	TGTGCCAGCAGTCCCCTCTTCACAGATACGCAGTATTTT	CASSPLFTDTQYF
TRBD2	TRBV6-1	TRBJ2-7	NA	TGTGCCAGCAGTGAATATTCGCCTAGCGGGAGGTACGAGCAGTACTTC	CASSEYSPSGRYEQYF
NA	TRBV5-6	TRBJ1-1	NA	TGTGCCAGCAGCTTGGTTACCCAGGAGAACACTGAAGCTTTCTTT	CASSLVTQENTEAFF
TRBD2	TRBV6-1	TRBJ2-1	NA	TGTGCCAGCAGTGAGACTAGCGGGGTTACTTGGGAGCAGTTCTTC	CASSETSGVTWEQFF
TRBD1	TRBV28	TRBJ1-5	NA	TGTGCCAGCAGCAGGGGGACAGTTAGCAATCAGCCCCAGCATTTT	CASSRGTVSNQPQHF
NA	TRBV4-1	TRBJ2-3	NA	TGCGCCAGCAGCCCGATGGAGACTAGACTAACAGATACGCAGTATTTT	CASSPMETRLTDTQYF
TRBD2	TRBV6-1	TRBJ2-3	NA	TGTGCCAGCAGTGAAAGTAGCGGGACCTACACAGATACGCAGTATTTT	CASSESSGTYTDTQYF
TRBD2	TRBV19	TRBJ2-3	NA	TGTGCCAGTAGTACAGCGGGAGCAGATACGCAGTATTTT	CASSTAGADTQYF
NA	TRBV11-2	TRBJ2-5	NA	TGTGCCAGTTTCTCTGGAGGGAGCAAAGAGACCCAGTACTTC	CASFSGGSKETQYF
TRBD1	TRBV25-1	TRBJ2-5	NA	TGTGCCAGCAGTGAATACGGGACAGGGGGCTCGAAGTACTTC	CASSEYGTGGSKYF
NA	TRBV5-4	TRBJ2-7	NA	TGTGCCAGCAGCTTGGGTCCCAGCGAGCAGTACTTC	CASSLGPSEQYF
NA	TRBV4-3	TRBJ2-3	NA	TGCGCCAGCAGCCAAGAACCTAGCCGGACCCCAGATACGCAGTATTTT	CASSQEPSRTPDTQYF
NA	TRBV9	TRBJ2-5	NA	TGTGCCAGCAGCGTAGGTGGGAGCCAAGAGACCCAGTACTTC	CASSVGGSQETQYF
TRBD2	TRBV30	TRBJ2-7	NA	TGTGCCTGGACGGGTAGGAGCGGGAGTGGGCCTACCTACGAGCAGTACTTC	CAWTGRSGSGPTYEQYF
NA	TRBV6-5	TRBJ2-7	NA	TGTGCCAGCAGTGAAGGCGGCGAGCAGTACTTC	CASSEGGEQYF
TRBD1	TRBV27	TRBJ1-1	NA	TGTGCCAGCAGGACCAGGGGGCGCCCGCCGGCCGCTGAAGCTTTCTTT	CASRTRGRPPAAEAFF
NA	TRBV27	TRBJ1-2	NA	TGTGCCAGCAGCCCCCCGGGTTCCTATGGCTACACCTTC	CASSPPGSYGYTF
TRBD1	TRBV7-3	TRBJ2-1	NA	TGTGCCAGCAGCTTAAAGGCCCCACGGGTGCTGGACAGGGGCCCTATAGATGAGCAGTTCTTC	CASSLKAPRVLDRGPIDEQFF
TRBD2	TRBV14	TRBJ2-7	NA	TGTGCCAGCAGCCGGGGGACTAGCGAGGGGGACGAGCAGTACTTC	CASSRGTSEGDEQYF
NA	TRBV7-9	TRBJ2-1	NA	TGTGCCAGCAGCTTTAGTCTTCGACCTTACAATGAGCAGTTCTTC	CASSFSLRPYNEQFF
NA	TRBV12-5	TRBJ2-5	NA	TGTGCTAGTGGTCTTGGGACCGAAGAGACCCAGTACTTC	CASGLGTEETQYF
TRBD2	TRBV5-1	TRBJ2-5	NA	TGCGCCAGCAGCTTGTATATCACTAGCGGGAGTTCGGCGGAGACCCAGTACTTC	CASSLYITSGSSAETQYF
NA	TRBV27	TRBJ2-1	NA	TGTGCCAGCAGGCCTCTTACTCTCTCCTACAATGAGCAGTTCTTC	CASRPLTLSYNEQFF
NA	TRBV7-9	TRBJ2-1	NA	TGTGCCAGCAGCCGGAACGTTGGGCGAGCTCCTACAATTGAGCAGTTCTTC	CASSRNVGRAPTIEQFF
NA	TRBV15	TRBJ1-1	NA	TGTGCCACCAGCAAGGCAGGGAGCGCTGAAGCTTTCTTT	CATSKAGSAEAFF
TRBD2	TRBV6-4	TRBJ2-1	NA	TGTGCCAGCAGCCGACTAGCGGGAGAGGGGGGTGAGCAGTTCTTC	CASSRLAGEGGEQFF
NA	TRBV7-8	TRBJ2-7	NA	TGTGCCAGCAGCTTACTTCAGGGGATCTACGAGCAGTACTTC	CASSLLQGIYEQYF
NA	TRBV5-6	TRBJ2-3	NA	TGTGCCAGCAGCGCCAAGTCGGCAGCCATCACAGATACGCAGTATTTT	CASSAKSAAITDTQYF
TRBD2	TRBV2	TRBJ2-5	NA	TGTGCCAGCAGTGAAAGCGGGGGCAGGGAGACCCAGTACTTC	CASSESGGRETQYF
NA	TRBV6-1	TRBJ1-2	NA	TGTGCCAGCAGTGAACATTTCGCGGGGGAAAACTATGGCTACACCTTC	CASSEHFAGENYGYTF
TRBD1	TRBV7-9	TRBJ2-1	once	TGTGCCAGCAGCCCCGTCCAGGGGGCTCGGCCTGCCTACAATGAGCAGTTCTTC	CASSPVQGARPAYNEQFF
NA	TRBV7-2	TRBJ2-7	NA	TGTGCCAGCAGCCGCCGGGGGGCGCCTACTGACTTCTACGAGCAGTACTTC	CASSRRGAPTDFYEQYF
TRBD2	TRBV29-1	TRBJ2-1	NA	TGCAGCGTTGAAGATTTTGCTAGCGGGACCGCGAGCTCCTACAATGAGCAGTTCTTC	CSVEDFASGTASSYNEQFF
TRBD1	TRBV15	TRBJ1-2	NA	TGTGCCACCAGGGGGACAGTCTTTAACTATGGCTACACCTTC	CATRGTVFNYGYTF
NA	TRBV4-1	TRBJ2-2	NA	TGCGCCAGCAGAACCAGCGGGACCGGGGAGCTGTTTTTT	CASRTSGTGELFF
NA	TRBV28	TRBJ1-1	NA	TGTGCCATCATGACAGTATCTTGGGACAATGAAGCTTTCTTT	CAIMTVSWDNEAFF
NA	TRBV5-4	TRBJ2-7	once	TGTGCCAGCAGCTTCGAACTAGAGGACGAGCAGTACTTC	CASSFELEDEQYF
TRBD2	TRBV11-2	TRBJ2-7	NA	TGTGCCAGCAGCGACCAAGCGGGAGGGCACTACGAGCAGTACTTC	CASSDQAGGHYEQYF
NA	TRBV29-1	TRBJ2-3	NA	TGCAGCGTTACCGGGCCGAGGCTCACAGATACGCAGTATTTT	CSVTGPRLTDTQYF
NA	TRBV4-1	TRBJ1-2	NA	TGCGCCAGCAGCCCGGCCTTGTTCTTAGACGACTATGGCTACACCTTC	CASSPALFLDDYGYTF
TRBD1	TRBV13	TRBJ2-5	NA	TGTGCCAGCAGCTTAGGCACGGGACAGGTCGGGGAGACCCAGTACTTC	CASSLGTGQVGETQYF
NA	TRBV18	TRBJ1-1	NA	TGTGCCAGCTCACCGGCAGGGGTGCAGAACACTGAAGCTTTCTTT	CASSPAGVQNTEAFF